This T cell receptor (beta chain) was observed in a study of cytomegalovirus exposure and HLA in healthy donors. Study conclusions and caveats: CMV serostatus was the sole immune exposure information available. In an earlier analysis, about 87% or about 30%: the productive usage of most TCR beta V segments. Follow-up analysis later connected one missense variant in DCLRE1C with trimming of TCR beta V- and J-genes. A few CMV-associated chains proved CMV antigen-specific in vitro.

On this clone: No antigen is known for it.

Looked up from germline, CDR1 is GTSNPN and CDR2 is SVGIG (reference sequence). CDR3 length: 13 amino acids. The V end was cut by 8 bases, the J end by 2 bases, with 12 bases between. The PCR used 60 Vbeta and 13 Jbeta primers. The repertoire was sequenced with immunoSEQ multiplex PCR; TCRdb's copy has only in-frame clones and lacks some. The sample has over 65,000 clones. The sequence was obtained from a man in his thirties or forties in good health and CMV-seronegative. This chain connects TRBV30 to TRBJ2-2, with D tentatively TRBD1 (6 bases). Sequenced sample: PBMCs. Written as DNA, the CDR3 is TGTGCCGGACACAGGGATAACACCGGGGAGCTGTTTTTT. It translates to CAGHRDNTGELFF. Complete variable domain (other parts from reference TRBV30 and TRBJ2-2): SQTIHQWPATLVQPVGSPLSLECTVEGTSNPNLYWYRQAAGRGLQLLFYSVGIGQISSEVPQNLSASRPQDRQFILSSKKLLLSDSGFYLCAGHRDNTGELFFGEGSRLTVL.